One TCR beta chain is described in this entry. Its antigen remains unidentified. The data derive from a study of cytomegalovirus exposure and HLA in healthy donors. Study-level results: Researchers counted 164 TCR beta chains as cytomegalovirus-associated. A later analysis linked a missense variant in DCLRE1C to the trimming of TCR beta V and J genes.

Germline CDR1 and CDR2: SGDLS and YYNGEE. V was shortened by 4 bases and J by 6 bases, with 19 bases between the two germline ends. This CDR3 comprises 15 residues. Use of 60 Vbeta and 13 Jbeta primers characterized the PCR. As originally analysed: Approximately 10 million shared chains were among approximately 80 million unique TCR beta chains counted in a later analysis. TCRdb keeps only in-frame clones here, not all; method: immunoSEQ multiplex PCR. V and J calls plus clone size are reproduced from that table; the DNA served to infer D and trimming. The sample has approximately 180,000 clones; about four fifths are singletons.

Material for sequencing was PBMCs. The V and J genes are TRBV9 and TRBJ1-1; possibly TRBD1 for D (6 bases). The sequence was collected from a woman aged 18-29 years in good health and CMV-seropositive. The CDR3 region has the DNA TGTGCCAGCAGCCAAGCGCGGGGGCTTTCTGCTGAAGCTTTCTTT. Its protein is CASSQARGLSAEAFF.